This T cell receptor beta chain was identified during a study of T-cell memory formation after mild COVID-19. The CDR3 is made up of 16 amino acids. Germline V gene lookup returns CDR1 MNHEY and CDR2 SVGAGI. This clonotype is judged medium-sized. Its specificity is not known. Germline is not matched at one junction end, which may reflect a read error. TCRdb processed the 5' RACE reads anew with MiXCR; each CDR3 protein has one entry. Seen here are about 16,000 distinct CDR3 sequences, roughly 25% observed once, and the top ten hold 50% to 60%. General study findings and limits: The study found contracting CD4+ clones mainly in CM and EM and contracting CD8+ clones in EMRA. For second-wave clones that peaked at day 37, SARS-CoV-2 specificity went unverified.

Sequencing was carried out using PBMCs or a T cell subset sorted from them (not recorded which). The rearrangement uses TRBV6-5 and TRBJ1-4, with D unclear. The receptor was isolated from a man between 18 and 35 years old who had mild COVID-19 (a few samples of this study predate the infection). Cell type and time point are not known. DNA of the CDR3: TGTGCCAGCAGTTACCGCTTTAATGGTTTTAATGAAAACCTGTTTTTT. Residues: CASSYRFNGFNENLFF.